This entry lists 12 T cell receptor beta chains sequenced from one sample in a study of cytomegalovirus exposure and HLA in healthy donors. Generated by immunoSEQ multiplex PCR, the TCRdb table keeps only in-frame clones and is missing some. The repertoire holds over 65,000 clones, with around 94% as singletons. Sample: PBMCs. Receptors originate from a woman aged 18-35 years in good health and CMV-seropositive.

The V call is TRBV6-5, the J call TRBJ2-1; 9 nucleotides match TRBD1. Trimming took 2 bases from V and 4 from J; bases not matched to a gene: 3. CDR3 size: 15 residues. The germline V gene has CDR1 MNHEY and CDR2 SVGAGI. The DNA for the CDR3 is TGTGCCAGCAGTTACAGGGGGACAGGGTACAATGAGCAGTTCTTC. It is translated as CASSYRGTGYNEQFF.

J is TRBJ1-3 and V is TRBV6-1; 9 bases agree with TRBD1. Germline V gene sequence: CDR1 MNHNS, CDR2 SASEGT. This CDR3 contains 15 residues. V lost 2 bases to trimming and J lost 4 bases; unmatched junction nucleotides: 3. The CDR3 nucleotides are TGTGCCAGCAGTGAATCAGACAGGGGGGGAAACACCATATATTTT. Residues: CASSESDRGGNTIYF.

This CDR3 reads CASSHRERAQIYEQYF. The CDR3 DNA reads TGTGCCAGCAGCCATCGGGAGCGGGCCCAGATCTACGAGCAGTACTTC. The chain couples TRBV21-1 to TRBJ2-7; the D call TRBD2 from the table was never checked on the DNA. TRBV21-1 counts as a pseudogene. The CDR3 has 16 residues.

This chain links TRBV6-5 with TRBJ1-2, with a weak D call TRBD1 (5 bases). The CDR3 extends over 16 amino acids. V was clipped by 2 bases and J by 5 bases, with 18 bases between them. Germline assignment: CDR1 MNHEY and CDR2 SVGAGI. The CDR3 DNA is TGTGCCAGCAGTTACGGGGGGAGGAGGGAACAGTATGGCTACACCTTC. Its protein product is CASSYGGRREQYGYTF.

In DNA, the CDR3 is TGCGCCAGCAGATACGGGGACTCGCAAGCGGAGACCCAGTACTTC. Protein sequence: CASRYGDSQAETQYF. This chain joins TRBV5-1 and TRBJ2-5; D is possibly TRBD2 (6 bases). Trimming took 5 bases from V and 5 from J, leaving 19 bases between them. This CDR3 is built from 15 residues. Germline CDR1 reads SGHRS; CDR2 reads YFSETQ.

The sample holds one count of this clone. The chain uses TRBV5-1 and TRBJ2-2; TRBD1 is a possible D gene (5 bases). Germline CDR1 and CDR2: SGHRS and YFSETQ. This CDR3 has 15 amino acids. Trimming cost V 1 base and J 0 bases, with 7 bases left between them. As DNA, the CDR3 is TGCGCCAGCAGCTTGAGGGGCGCGAACACCGGGGAGCTGTTTTTT. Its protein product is CASSLRGANTGELFF.

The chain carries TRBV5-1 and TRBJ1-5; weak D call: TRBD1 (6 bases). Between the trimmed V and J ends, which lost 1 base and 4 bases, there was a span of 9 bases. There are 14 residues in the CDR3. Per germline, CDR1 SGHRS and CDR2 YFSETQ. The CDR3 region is CASSLTGKNQPQHF. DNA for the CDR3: TGCGCCAGCAGCTTGACAGGGAAGAATCAGCCCCAGCATTTT.

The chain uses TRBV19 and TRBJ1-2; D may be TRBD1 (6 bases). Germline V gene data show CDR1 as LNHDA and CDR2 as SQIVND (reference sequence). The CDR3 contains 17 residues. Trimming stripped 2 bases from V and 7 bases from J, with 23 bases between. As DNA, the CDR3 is TGTGCCAGTAGTATATTAAACGGAGGACAGCCTATACGTGGCTACACCTTC. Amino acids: CASSILNGGQPIRGYTF.

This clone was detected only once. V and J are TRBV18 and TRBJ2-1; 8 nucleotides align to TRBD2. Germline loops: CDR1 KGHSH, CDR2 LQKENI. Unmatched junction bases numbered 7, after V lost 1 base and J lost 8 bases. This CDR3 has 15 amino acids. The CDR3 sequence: CASSPRLTSGYEQFF. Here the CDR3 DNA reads TGTGCCAGCTCACCACGGCTAACTAGCGGCTATGAGCAGTTCTTC.

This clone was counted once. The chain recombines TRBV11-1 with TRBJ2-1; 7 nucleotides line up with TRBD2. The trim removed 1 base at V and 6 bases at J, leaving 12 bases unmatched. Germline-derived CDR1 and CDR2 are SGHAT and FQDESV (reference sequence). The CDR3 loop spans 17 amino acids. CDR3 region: CASSLGPGGRWGNEQFF. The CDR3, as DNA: TGTGCCAGCAGCTTAGGCCCTGGCGGGAGATGGGGCAATGAGCAGTTCTTC.

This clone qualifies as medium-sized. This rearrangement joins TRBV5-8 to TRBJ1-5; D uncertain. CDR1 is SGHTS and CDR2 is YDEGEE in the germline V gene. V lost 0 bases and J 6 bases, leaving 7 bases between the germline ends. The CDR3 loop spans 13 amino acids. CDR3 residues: CASSLGLFQPQHF. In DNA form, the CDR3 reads TGTGCCAGCAGCTTGGGACTTTTTCAGCCCCAGCATTTT.

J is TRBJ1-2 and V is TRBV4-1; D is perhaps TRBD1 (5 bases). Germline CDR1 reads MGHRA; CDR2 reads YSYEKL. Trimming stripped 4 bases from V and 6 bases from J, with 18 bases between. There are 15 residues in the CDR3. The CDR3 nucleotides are TGCGCCAGCAGCCCCACCGGGACTACGCCTGATGGCTACACCTTC. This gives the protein CASSPTGTTPDGYTF.